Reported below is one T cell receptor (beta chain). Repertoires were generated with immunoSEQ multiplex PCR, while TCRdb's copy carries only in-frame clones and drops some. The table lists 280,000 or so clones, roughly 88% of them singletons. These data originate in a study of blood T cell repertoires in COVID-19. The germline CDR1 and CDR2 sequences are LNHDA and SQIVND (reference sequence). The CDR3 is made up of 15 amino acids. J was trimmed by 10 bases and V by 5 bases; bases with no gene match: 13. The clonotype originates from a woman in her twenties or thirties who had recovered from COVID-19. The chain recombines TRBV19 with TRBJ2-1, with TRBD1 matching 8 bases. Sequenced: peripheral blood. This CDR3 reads CASSGMTGAAQEQFF. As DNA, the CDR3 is TGTGCCAGTAGTGGCATGACAGGGGCCGCGCAAGAGCAGTTCTTC.